This entry features one T cell receptor (beta chain) sequence. This sample stems from a study of blood T cells in healthy people across ages. Between the trimmed V and J ends, which lost 5 bases and 0 bases, there was a span of 14 bases. This CDR3 spans 16 amino acids. CDR1 SGHVS and CDR2 FNYEAQ come from the germline V gene. A second about 7 to 11 cycle PCR used barcoded and J-beta primers. TCRdb used MiXCR to reprocess the 5' RACE reads, holding one entry per CDR3 protein. This sample carries around 990,000 distinct CDR3 sequences, under 30% of them seen once, and the ten largest clones take 0.65% to 0.95%. These same data were also listed under a study on T cells of mothers and their children. As that report states: Samples came from a few healthy Caucasian mothers and their six children. Slightly higher but non-significant overlap marked related mother-child pairs versus unrelated pairs.

The genes are TRBV7-6 and TRBJ2-1; TRBD2 might be the D (6 bases). The receptor was derived from a girl aged 2-15 years in good health. The sample taken for sequencing was blood. CDR3 protein: CASSQDYPGSYNEQFF. CDR3 coding DNA: TGTGCCAGCAGCCAGGACTACCCCGGCTCCTACAATGAGCAGTTCTTC.